These 25 T cell receptor beta chains originate from one sample sequenced in a study of blood T cell repertoires in COVID-19. Generated by immunoSEQ multiplex PCR, the TCRdb table keeps only in-frame clones and is missing some. In the table there are around 270,000 clones, about nine tenths of which are singletons. Sequenced material: peripheral blood. These receptors were taken from a man aged 40-49 years who had recovered from COVID-19.

The chain recombines TRBV11-3 with TRBJ2-7; 8 bases line up with TRBD1. Germline V gives CDR1 SGHNT, CDR2 YENEEA. The CDR3 spans 15 residues. Trimming removed 5 bases from V and 0 bases from J; junction bases left unmatched: 6. Here the CDR3 reads CASSTRTGSSYEQYF. The CDR3 coding sequence is TGTGCCAGCAGCACCCGGACAGGGAGCTCCTACGAGCAGTACTTC. The variable domain in full, with the rest retrieved from reference TRBV11-3 and TRBJ2-7, is EAGVVQSPRYKIIEKKQPVAFWCNPISGHNTLYWYLQNLGQGPELLIRYENEEAVDDSQLPKDRFSAERLKGVDSTLKIQPAELGDSAVYLCASSTRTGSSYEQYFGPGTRLTVT.

The CDR3 region is CASSFGQGQVSPLHF. CDR3 nucleotides: TGTGCCAGCAGCTTTGGGCAGGGGCAGGTTTCACCCCTCCACTTT. J is TRBJ1-6 and V is TRBV5-4, with D tentatively TRBD1 (6 bases). The CDR3 is 15 residues long. Germline CDR1 reads SGHNT; CDR2 reads YYREEE (reference sequence). V gave up 2 bases and J gave up 9 bases, with 15 bases separating them. Supplemented by reference TRBV5-4 and TRBJ1-6, the full variable domain reads ETGVTQSPTHLIKTRGQQVTLRCSSQSGHNTVSWYQQALGQGPQFIFQYYREEENGRGNFPPRFSGLQFPNYSSELNVNALELDDSALYLCASSFGQGQVSPLHFGNGTRLTVT.

The CDR3 DNA is TGTGCCAGCAGTTCCCGGACACCAGTCTCCTACGAGCAGTACTTC. This codes for CASSSRTPVSYEQYF. The rearrangement uses TRBV27 and TRBJ2-7; D might be TRBD1 (5 bases). The V gene's germline CDR1 is MNHEY and CDR2 SMNVEV (reference sequence). Trimming pared 4 bases from V and 0 bases from J, leaving 13 bases between. There are 15 residues in the CDR3.

The CDR3 protein is CASSPRTSGGYEQYF. CDR3 DNA: TGTGCCAGCAGCCCACGGACTAGCGGAGGTTACGAGCAGTACTTC. The chain uses TRBV7-6 and TRBJ2-7, with 10 bases aligning to TRBD2. Germline-derived CDR1 and CDR2 are SGHVS and FNYEAQ. CDR3 length: 15 amino acids. J gave up 4 bases and V 5 bases, and 8 bases lay outside the gene matches. The whole variable domain, filled in from reference TRBV7-6 and TRBJ2-7, reads GAGVSQSPRYKVTKRGQDVALRCDPISGHVSLYWYRQALGQGPEFLTYFNYEAQQDKSGLPNDRFSAERPEGSISTLTIQRTEQRDSAMYRCASSPRTSGGYEQYFGPGTRLTVT.

The chain couples TRBV19 to TRBJ1-5, with TRBD1 identical over 9 bases. CDR1 is LNHDA, CDR2 SQIVND, per germline (reference sequence). The ends lost 3 bases at V and 9 bases at J; junction bases unmatched: 9. This CDR3 is 15 amino acids long. CDR3 amino acids: CASSIRVGQGRPQHF. The CDR3 DNA sequence: TGTGCCAGTAGTATCAGGGTGGGACAGGGTAGGCCCCAGCATTTT. Based on the CDR3 plus reference TRBV19 and TRBJ1-5, the full variable domain is DGGITQSPKYLFRKEGQNVTLSCEQNLNHDAMYWYRQDPGQGLRLIYYSQIVNDFQKGDIAEGYSVSREKKESFPLTVTSAQKNPTAFYLCASSIRVGQGRPQHFGDGTRLSIL.

The rearrangement links TRBV6-6 to TRBJ2-7; 9 bases align to TRBD1. The V segment lost 0 bases and the J segment 2 bases; nucleotides outside the gene matches: 5. CDR1 is MNHNY and CDR2 is SVGAGI in the germline V gene (reference sequence). The CDR3 is made up of 16 amino acids. This CDR3 reads CASSYSGTGYAYEQYF. CDR3 DNA: TGTGCCAGCAGTTACTCCGGGACAGGGTACGCCTACGAGCAGTACTTC.

This chain joins TRBV2 and TRBJ2-7, with 9 bases fitting TRBD1. There are 13 residues in the CDR3. V lost 7 bases to trimming and J lost 4 bases; unmatched junction nucleotides: 5. Germline V gene data show CDR1 as SNHLY and CDR2 as FYNNEI. DNA for the CDR3: TGTGCCAGCACCCGACAGGGGGGGTACGAGCAGTACTTC. This translates into CASTRQGGYEQYF.

This clone turned up a few times. J is TRBJ2-1 and V is TRBV10-3, with 12 bases identical to TRBD2. J lost 6 bases, V lost 7 bases, and 1 base had no gene match. The CDR3 consists of 13 residues. The V gene's germline CDR1 is ENHRY and CDR2 SYGVKD. In DNA form, the CDR3 reads TGTGCCATCAAGGGACTAGCGGGCAATGAGCAGTTCTTC. Protein product: CAIKGLAGNEQFF.

V gene TRBV11-2 combines with J gene TRBJ2-3; 7 nucleotides match TRBD1. Germline trimming cut 2 bases from V and 2 bases from J; bases unmatched to any gene: 16. Germline V gene data show CDR1 as SGHAT and CDR2 as FQNNGV. The length of the CDR3 is 19 residues. The DNA for the CDR3 is TGTGCCAGCAGCTTACGGCCCCGGAGGACAGGAAATTCCACAGATACGCAGTATTTT. Protein sequence: CASSLRPRRTGNSTDTQYF.

The DNA of the CDR3 is TGTGCCAGCAGCTTGGCGCCGGGCAGGGGGACTGAAGCTTTCTTT. Translation gives CASSLAPGRGTEAFF. The chain links TRBV5-6 to TRBJ1-1, with TRBD1 identical over 7 bases. Trimming at V came to 0 bases and at J to 5 bases, leaving 7 bases not matched to a gene. CDR1 SGHDT and CDR2 YYEEEE come from the germline V gene. The CDR3 has 15 amino acids.

This sequence joins TRBV10-3 and TRBJ2-7, with TRBD1 matching over 8 bases. CDR3 size: 16 residues. Germline V gene data show CDR1 as ENHRY and CDR2 as SYGVKD. With 5 bases clipped from V and 0 bases from J, the junction kept 9 bases outside the gene matches. The CDR3 DNA follows: TGTGCCATCAGTTCCCCGCGGGGACAGGCCTCCTACGAGCAGTACTTC. Its translation: CAISSPRGQASYEQYF.

The rearrangement links TRBV19 to TRBJ2-1, with TRBD1 as a possible D gene (6 bases). CDR1 and CDR2 from the germline V gene are LNHDA and SQIVND (reference sequence). The V end lost 6 bases, the J end lost 9 bases, and 15 bases lay between the germline ends. The CDR3 has 13 residues. In DNA, the CDR3 is TGTGCCAGTAGAGGCAGGGGAGAGCCTGAGCAGTTCTTC. Translation: CASRGRGEPEQFF.

The rearrangement joins TRBV6-5 to TRBJ1-1, with a weak D call TRBD1 (5 bases). Germline V CDR1 and CDR2: MNHEY, SVGAGI. Trimming shortened V by 2 bases and J by 5 bases, and 15 bases separated the two germline ends. This CDR3 contains 15 residues. The CDR3 protein is CASSYAGGRGTEAFF. The CDR3, as DNA: TGTGCCAGCAGTTACGCCGGGGGACGAGGTACTGAAGCTTTCTTT.

The chain carries TRBV5-4 and TRBJ2-2, with D tentatively TRBD1 (6 bases). CDR3 size: 15 residues. V gave up 1 base and J gave up 3 bases, with 10 bases separating them. Germline V gene lookup returns CDR1 SGHNT and CDR2 YYREEE (reference sequence). The CDR3 loop reads CASSLQGTHTGELFF. The CDR3 region has the DNA TGTGCCAGCAGCTTGCAGGGGACCCACACCGGGGAGCTGTTTTTT.

The chain couples TRBV5-6 to TRBJ2-3; 12 nucleotides agree with TRBD2. Germline V CDR1 and CDR2: SGHDT, YYEEEE. This CDR3 has 16 residues. V was pared by 6 bases and J by 0 bases, with 5 bases of the junction left unmatched. This CDR3 is CASISGLAGSTDTQYF. Here the CDR3 DNA reads TGTGCCAGCATCTCCGGACTAGCGGGGAGCACAGATACGCAGTATTTT. Complete variable domain (other parts from reference TRBV5-6 and TRBJ2-3): DAGVTQSPTHLIKTRGQQVTLRCSPKSGHDTVSWYQQALGQGPQFIFQYYEEEERQRGNFPDRFSGHQFPNYSSELNVNALLLGDSALYLCASISGLAGSTDTQYFGPGTRLTVL.

This chain links TRBV11-2 with TRBJ2-7; maybe TRBD2 (7 bases). Per germline, CDR1 SGHAT and CDR2 FQNNGV. Trimming took 5 bases from V and 3 from J, leaving 14 bases between them. This CDR3 contains 14 residues. Here the CDR3 DNA reads TGTGCCAGCAGCCCGCGGGGGACAAACTACGAGCAGTACTTC. Amino acid sequence: CASSPRGTNYEQYF.

This chain joins TRBV21-1 and TRBJ2-7; the table's D call of TRBD1 was not tested on the DNA. TRBV21-1 is tagged as a pseudogene. The CDR3 is 11 amino acids. The CDR3 coding sequence is TGTGCCAGCAGCCCCCTGGACAGAGCGAACTTC. Translating gives CASSPLDRANF.

The rearrangement links TRBV5-4 to TRBJ2-1, with 9 bases identical to TRBD2. This CDR3 comprises 18 residues. Germline values: CDR1 SGHNT, CDR2 YYREEE (reference sequence). Unmatched junction bases numbered 11, after V lost 1 base and J lost 3 bases. CDR3 bases: TGTGCCAGCAGCTTGATTGGGTTAGCGGGAGCCTTCTACAATGAGCAGTTCTTC. Its protein product is CASSLIGLAGAFYNEQFF.

The chain combines TRBV7-9 with TRBJ2-4; 7 positions agree with TRBD1. The CDR3 loop spans 14 amino acids. The V and J ends lost 5 bases and 6 bases, in that order; junction bases with no gene match: 7. Germline-derived CDR1 and CDR2 are SEHNR and FQNEAQ (reference sequence). This chain's CDR3 is CASSTEGQTNIQYF. CDR3 sequence (DNA): TGTGCCAGCAGCACTGAGGGACAGACAAACATTCAGTACTTC.

The V call is TRBV4-2, the J call TRBJ2-1; 11 positions match TRBD2. The V gene end was trimmed by 1 base and the J gene end by 4 bases; junction bases not matched to a gene: 9. Germline V gives CDR1 LGHNA, CDR2 YNFKEQ. The CDR3 totals 18 residues. The CDR3 sequence is CASSQVSASGRKYNEQFF. The CDR3 coding sequence is TGTGCCAGCAGCCAAGTGAGCGCTAGCGGGAGGAAATACAATGAGCAGTTCTTC.

The chain links TRBV5-6 to TRBJ2-7; TRBD1 aligns across 9 bases. Germline V gives CDR1 SGHDT, CDR2 YYEEEE. The CDR3 sequence is 13 residues long. The junction had 4 bases not matched to a gene; V was cut back by 3 bases and J by 6 bases. In nucleotides, the CDR3 is TGTGCCAGCAGCTACGGGACAGGGTCCGAGCAGTACTTC. This codes for CASSYGTGSEQYF.

The chain combines TRBV29-1 with TRBJ1-1; the D is unclear. From germline, CDR1 is SQVTM and CDR2 ANQGSEA. The V gene lost 5 bases and the J gene lost 6 bases, with 7 bases spanning the gap. This CDR3 is 10 amino acids long. CDR3 region: CSVRGAEAFF. The CDR3 region has the DNA TGCAGCGTTCGGGGAGCTGAAGCTTTCTTT.

The chain combines TRBV9 with TRBJ2-3; D is perhaps TRBD2 (6 bases). The V gene lost 4 bases and the J gene lost 1 base, with 13 bases spanning the gap. The CDR3 is made up of 15 amino acids. Germline loops: CDR1 SGDLS, CDR2 YYNGEE. This CDR3 is CASSPQPGGTDTQYF. The CDR3 region has the DNA TGTGCCAGCAGCCCCCAGCCGGGGGGCACAGATACGCAGTATTTT.

In its sample, this clone was seen once. The chain uses TRBV7-3 and TRBJ1-5; the match to TRBD1 covers 9 bases. The CDR3 length is 18 residues. CDR1 and CDR2 from the germline V gene are SGHTA and FQGTGA. V gave up 1 base and J gave up 7 bases; unmatched junction bases: 14. CDR3 bases: TGTGCCAGCAGCTTAATTGGGCCTCTCGGACAGGGGCGCCAGCCCCAGCATTTT. Translating it yields CASSLIGPLGQGRQPQHF.

The rearrangement joins TRBV6-5 to TRBJ2-3; perhaps TRBD2 as D (6 bases). The V end was cut by 6 bases, the J end by 5 bases, with 18 bases between. The CDR3 spans 15 residues. Germline V gene data show CDR1 as MNHEY and CDR2 as SVGAGI. CDR3 protein: CASSARGLPGDTQYF. The CDR3 DNA follows: TGTGCCAGCAGCGCCCGGGGACTCCCGGGAGATACGCAGTATTTT.